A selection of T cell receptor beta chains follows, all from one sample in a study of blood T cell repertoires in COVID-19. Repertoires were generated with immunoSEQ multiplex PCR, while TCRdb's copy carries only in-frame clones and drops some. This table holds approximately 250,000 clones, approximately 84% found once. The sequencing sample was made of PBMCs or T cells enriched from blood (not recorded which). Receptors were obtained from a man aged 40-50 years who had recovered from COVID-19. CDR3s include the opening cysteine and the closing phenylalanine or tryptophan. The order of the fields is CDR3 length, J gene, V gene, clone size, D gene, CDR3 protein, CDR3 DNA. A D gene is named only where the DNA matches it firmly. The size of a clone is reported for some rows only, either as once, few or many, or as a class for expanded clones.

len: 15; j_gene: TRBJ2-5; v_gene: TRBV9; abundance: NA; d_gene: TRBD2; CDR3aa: CASSSAGGLEETQYF; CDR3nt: TGTGCCAGCAGCTCAGCGGGGGGGTTGGAAGAGACCCAGTACTTC
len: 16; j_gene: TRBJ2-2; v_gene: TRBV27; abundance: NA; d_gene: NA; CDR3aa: CASSRLLLANTGELFF; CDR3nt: TGTGCCAGCAGTCGACTTCTTCTCGCGAACACCGGGGAGCTGTTTTTT
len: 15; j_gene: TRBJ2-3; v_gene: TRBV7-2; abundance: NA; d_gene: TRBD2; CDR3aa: CASSLLRGVTDTQYF; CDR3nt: TGTGCCAGCAGCTTACTTCGGGGGGTCACAGATACGCAGTATTTT
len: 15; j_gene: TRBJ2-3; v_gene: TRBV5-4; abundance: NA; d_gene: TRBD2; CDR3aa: CASSYTSGRVHTQYF; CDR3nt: TGTGCCAGCAGCTACACTAGCGGGAGGGTACATACGCAGTATTTT
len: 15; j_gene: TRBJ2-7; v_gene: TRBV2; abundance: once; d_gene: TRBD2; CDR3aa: CASSRLAGGPGEQYF; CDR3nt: TGTGCCAGCAGTAGGCTAGCGGGAGGGCCGGGGGAGCAGTACTTC
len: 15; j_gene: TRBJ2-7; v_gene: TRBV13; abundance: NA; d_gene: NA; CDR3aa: CASTLLSRDSYEQYF; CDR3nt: TGTGCCAGCACCTTACTTTCGCGGGATTCCTACGAGCAGTACTTC
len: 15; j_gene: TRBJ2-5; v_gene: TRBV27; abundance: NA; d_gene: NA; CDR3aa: CASSEGGTVSETQYF; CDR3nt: TGTGCCAGCAGTGAGGGCGGGACTGTTTCGGAGACCCAGTACTTC
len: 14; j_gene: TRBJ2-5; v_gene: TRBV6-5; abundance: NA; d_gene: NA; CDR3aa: CASSSPGHVETQYF; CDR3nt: TGTGCCAGCAGTTCCCCGGGACATGTGGAGACCCAGTACTTC
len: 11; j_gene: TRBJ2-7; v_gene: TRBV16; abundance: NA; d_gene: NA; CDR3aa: CASSHGSEQYF; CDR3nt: TGTGCCAGCAGCCACGGGTCCGAGCAGTACTTC
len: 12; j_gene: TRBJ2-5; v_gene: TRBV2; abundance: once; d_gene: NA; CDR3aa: CASKEEGETQYF; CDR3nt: TGTGCCAGCAAAGAGGAGGGTGAGACCCAGTACTTC
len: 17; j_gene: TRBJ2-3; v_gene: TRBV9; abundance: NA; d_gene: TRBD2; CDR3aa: CASSETSGITSTDTQYF; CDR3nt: TGTGCCAGCAGCGAGACTAGCGGAATAACTAGCACAGATACGCAGTATTTT
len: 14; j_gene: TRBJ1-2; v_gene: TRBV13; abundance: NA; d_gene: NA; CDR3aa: CASSLGPRTYGYTF; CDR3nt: TGTGCCAGCAGCTTAGGCCCACGGACTTATGGCTACACCTTC
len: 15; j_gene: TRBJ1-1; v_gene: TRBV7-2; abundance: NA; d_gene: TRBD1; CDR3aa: CASSLTGGTNTEAFF; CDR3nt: TGTGCCAGCAGCCTGACAGGGGGCACGAACACTGAAGCTTTCTTT
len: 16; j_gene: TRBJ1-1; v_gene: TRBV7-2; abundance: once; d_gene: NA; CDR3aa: CASSLDSGRGGTEAFF; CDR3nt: TGTGCCAGCAGCTTAGACTCAGGGAGGGGCGGCACTGAAGCTTTCTTT
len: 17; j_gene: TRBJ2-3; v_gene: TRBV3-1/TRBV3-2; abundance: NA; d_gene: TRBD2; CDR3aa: CASSQRRGLGPSDTQYF; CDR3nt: TGTGCCAGCAGCCAACGGCGAGGACTAGGGCCTTCGGATACGCAGTATTTT
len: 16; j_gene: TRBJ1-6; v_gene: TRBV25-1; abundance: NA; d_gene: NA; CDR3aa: CASSEYRTGGNSPLHF; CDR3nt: TGTGCCAGCAGTGAATATCGAACAGGAGGGAATTCACCCCTCCACTTT
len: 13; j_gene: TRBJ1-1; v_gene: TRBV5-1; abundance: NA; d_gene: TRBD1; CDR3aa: CASSLAPGGEAFF; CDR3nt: TGCGCCAGCAGCTTGGCCCCAGGGGGTGAAGCTTTCTTT
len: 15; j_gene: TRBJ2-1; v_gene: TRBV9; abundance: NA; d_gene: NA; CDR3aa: CASSVVGANYNEQFF; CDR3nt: TGTGCCAGCAGCGTAGTGGGAGCAAACTACAATGAGCAGTTCTTC
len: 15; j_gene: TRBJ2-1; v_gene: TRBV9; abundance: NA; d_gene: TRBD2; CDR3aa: CASSPGGSQYNEQFF; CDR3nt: TGTGCCAGCAGCCCCGGCGGGAGTCAGTACAATGAGCAGTTCTTC
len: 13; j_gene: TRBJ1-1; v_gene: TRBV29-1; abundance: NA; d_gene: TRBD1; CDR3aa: CSVETGGRTEAFF; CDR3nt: TGCAGCGTTGAAACAGGGGGGCGGACTGAAGCTTTCTTT
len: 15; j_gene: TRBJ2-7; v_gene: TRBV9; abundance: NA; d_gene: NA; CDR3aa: CASSPRWGGPNEQYF; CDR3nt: TGTGCCAGCAGCCCGAGGTGGGGGGGGCCAAATGAGCAGTACTTC
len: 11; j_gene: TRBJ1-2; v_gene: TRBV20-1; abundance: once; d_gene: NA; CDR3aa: CSGWGDYGYTF; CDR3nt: TGCAGTGGATGGGGGGACTATGGCTACACCTTC
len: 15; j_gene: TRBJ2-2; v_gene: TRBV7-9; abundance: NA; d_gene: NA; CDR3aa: CASSLQAPSTGELFF; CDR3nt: TGTGCCAGCAGCTTACAGGCTCCCAGCACCGGGGAGCTGTTTTTT
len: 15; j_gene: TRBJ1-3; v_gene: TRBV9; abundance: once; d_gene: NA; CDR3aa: CASTPGGISGNTIYF; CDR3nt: TGTGCCAGCACCCCCGGGGGAATCTCTGGAAACACCATATATTTT
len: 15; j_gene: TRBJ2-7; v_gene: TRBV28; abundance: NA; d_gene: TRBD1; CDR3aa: CASSSTGTGTYEQYF; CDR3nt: TGTGCCAGCAGTTCGACCGGGACAGGGACCTACGAGCAGTACTTC
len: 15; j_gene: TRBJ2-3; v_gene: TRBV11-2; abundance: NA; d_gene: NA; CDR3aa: CASSFDRGNTDTQYF; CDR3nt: TGTGCCAGCAGCTTCGATAGGGGAAACACAGATACGCAGTATTTT
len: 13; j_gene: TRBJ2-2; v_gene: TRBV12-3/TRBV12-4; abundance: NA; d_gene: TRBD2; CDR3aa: CASSSLAVGELFF; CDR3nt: TGTGCCAGCAGTTCGCTAGCGGTCGGGGAGCTGTTTTTT
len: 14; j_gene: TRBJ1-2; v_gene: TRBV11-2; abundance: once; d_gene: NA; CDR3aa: CASSFSGGNYGYTF; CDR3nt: TGTGCCAGCAGTTTCTCGGGGGGTAACTATGGCTACACCTTC
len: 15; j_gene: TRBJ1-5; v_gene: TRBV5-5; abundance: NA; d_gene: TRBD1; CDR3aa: CASRQSSGGNQPQHF; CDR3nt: TGTGCCAGCAGGCAGTCGTCAGGGGGGAATCAGCCCCAGCATTTT
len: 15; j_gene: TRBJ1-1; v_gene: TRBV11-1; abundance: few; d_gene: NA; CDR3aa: CASSLRAGRNTEAFF; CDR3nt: TGTGCCAGCAGCCTCAGGGCAGGGCGGAACACTGAAGCTTTCTTT
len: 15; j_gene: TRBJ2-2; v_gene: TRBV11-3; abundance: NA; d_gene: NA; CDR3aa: CASSAVGGSTGELFF; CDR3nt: TGTGCCAGCAGTGCGGTTGGTGGGTCCACCGGGGAGCTGTTTTTT
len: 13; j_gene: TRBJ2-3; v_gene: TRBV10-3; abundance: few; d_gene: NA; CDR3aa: CAISRENTDTQYF; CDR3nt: TGTGCCATCAGTCGGGAGAACACAGATACGCAGTATTTT
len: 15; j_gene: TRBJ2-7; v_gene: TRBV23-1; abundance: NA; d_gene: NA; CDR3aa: CASSQSERGDYEQYF; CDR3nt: TGCGCCAGCAGTCAATCTGAGAGAGGAGATTACGAGCAGTACTTC
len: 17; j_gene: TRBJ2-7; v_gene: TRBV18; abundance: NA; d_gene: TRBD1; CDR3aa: CASSPPLGQGGTYEQYF; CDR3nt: TGTGCCAGCTCACCCCCCCTAGGACAGGGTGGCACCTACGAGCAGTACTTC
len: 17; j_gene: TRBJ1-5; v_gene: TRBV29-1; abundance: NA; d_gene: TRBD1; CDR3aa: CSVRLGQVGGGDQPQHF; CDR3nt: TGCAGCGTGCGTCTTGGACAGGTGGGGGGTGGAGATCAGCCCCAGCATTTT
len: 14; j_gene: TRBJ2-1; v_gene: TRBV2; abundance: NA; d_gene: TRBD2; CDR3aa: CASVLSGGRNEQFF; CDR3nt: TGTGCCAGCGTTCTTTCGGGGGGACGGAATGAGCAGTTCTTC
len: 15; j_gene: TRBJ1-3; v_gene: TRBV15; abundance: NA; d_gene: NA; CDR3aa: CATSITGREGNTIYF; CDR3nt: TGTGCCACCAGCATCACAGGCAGGGAAGGAAACACCATATATTTT
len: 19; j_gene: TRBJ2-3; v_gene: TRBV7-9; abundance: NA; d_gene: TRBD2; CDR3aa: CASSLAAARGGLSGDTQYF; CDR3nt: TGTGCCAGCAGCTTAGCGGCAGCCCGGGGGGGCCTGAGCGGGGATACGCAGTATTTT
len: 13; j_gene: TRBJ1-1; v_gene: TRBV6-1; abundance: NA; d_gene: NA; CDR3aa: CASSEHLNTEAFF; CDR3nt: TGTGCCAGCAGTGAACATCTGAACACTGAAGCTTTCTTT
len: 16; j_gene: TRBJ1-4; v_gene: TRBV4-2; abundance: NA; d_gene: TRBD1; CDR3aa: CASSQDTGTGNEKLFF; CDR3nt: TGTGCCAGCAGCCAGGACACCGGGACAGGGAACGAAAAACTGTTTTTT
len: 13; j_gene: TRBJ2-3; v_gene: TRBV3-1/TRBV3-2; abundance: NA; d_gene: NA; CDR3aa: CASSRAHYDTQYF; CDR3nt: TGTGCCAGCAGCCGCGCGCACTATGATACGCAGTATTTT
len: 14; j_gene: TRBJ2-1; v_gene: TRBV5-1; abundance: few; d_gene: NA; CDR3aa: CASSLVRGADEQFF; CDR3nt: TGCGCCAGCAGCTTGGTTCGGGGGGCGGATGAGCAGTTCTTC
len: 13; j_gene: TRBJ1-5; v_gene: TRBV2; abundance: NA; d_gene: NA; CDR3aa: CASSGESNQPQHF; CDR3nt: TGTGCCAGCAGTGGAGAGAGCAATCAGCCCCAGCATTTT
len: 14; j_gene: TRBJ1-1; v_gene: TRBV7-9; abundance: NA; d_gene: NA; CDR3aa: CASSTQGSSTEAFF; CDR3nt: TGTGCCAGCAGCACGCAGGGTAGTAGCACTGAAGCTTTCTTT
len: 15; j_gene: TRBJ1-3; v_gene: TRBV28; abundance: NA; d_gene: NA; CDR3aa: CASTSQGISGNTIYF; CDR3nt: TGTGCCAGCACGAGTCAGGGAATCTCTGGAAACACCATATATTTT
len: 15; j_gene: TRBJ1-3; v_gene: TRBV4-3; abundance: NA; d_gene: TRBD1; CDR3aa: CASSHQGQVGNTIYF; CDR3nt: TGCGCCAGCAGCCACCAAGGACAGGTGGGAAACACCATATATTTT
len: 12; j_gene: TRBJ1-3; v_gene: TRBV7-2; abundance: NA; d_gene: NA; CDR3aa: CASSPALNTIYF; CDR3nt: TGTGCCAGCAGTCCCGCGTTAAACACCATATATTTT
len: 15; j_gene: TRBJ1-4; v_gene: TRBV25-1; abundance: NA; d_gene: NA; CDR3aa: CASSESRKRSEKLFF; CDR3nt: TGTGCCAGCAGTGAATCGAGGAAACGGAGCGAAAAACTGTTTTTT
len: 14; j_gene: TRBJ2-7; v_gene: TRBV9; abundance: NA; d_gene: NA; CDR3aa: CASSPPLPPHEQYF; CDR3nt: TGTGCCAGCAGCCCCCCCCTACCCCCTCACGAGCAGTACTTC
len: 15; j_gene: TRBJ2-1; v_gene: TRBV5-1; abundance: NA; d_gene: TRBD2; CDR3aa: CASSFGGAPNNEQFF; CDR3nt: TGCGCCAGCAGCTTCGGGGGGGCCCCTAACAATGAGCAGTTCTTC
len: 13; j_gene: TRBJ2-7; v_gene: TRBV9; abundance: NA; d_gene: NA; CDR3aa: CASSVDSGNEQYF; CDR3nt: TGTGCCAGCAGCGTAGATTCAGGGAACGAGCAGTACTTC
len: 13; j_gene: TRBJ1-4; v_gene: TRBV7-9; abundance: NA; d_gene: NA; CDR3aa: CASSFLTGQPLFF; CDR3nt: TGTGCCAGCAGCTTCTTAACGGGACAACCCCTGTTTTTT
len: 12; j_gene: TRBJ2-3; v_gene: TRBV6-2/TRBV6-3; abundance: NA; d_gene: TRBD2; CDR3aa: CASSPLADTQYF; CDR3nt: TGTGCCAGCAGCCCACTAGCGGATACGCAGTATTTT
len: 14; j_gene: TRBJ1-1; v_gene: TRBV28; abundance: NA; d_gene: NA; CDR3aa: CASSLQAAYTEAFF; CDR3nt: TGTGCCAGCAGTTTACAGGCAGCCTACACTGAAGCTTTCTTT
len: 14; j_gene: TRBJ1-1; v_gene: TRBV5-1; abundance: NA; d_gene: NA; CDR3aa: CASGVEVMNTEAFF; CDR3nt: TGCGCCAGCGGCGTCGAGGTTATGAACACTGAAGCTTTCTTT
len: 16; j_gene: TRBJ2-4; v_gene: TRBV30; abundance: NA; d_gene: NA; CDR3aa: CAWRSVGALGKNIQYF; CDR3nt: TGTGCCTGGAGGTCTGTGGGGGCGCTAGGCAAAAACATTCAGTACTTC
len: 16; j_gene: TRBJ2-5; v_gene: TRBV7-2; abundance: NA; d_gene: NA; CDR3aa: CASSWMNRAPQETQYF; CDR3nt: TGTGCCAGCAGCTGGATGAACAGGGCTCCTCAAGAGACCCAGTACTTC
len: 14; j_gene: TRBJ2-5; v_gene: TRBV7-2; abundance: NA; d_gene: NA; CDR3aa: CASSLVAAQETQYF; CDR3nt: TGTGCCAGCAGCTTAGTTGCGGCCCAAGAGACCCAGTACTTC
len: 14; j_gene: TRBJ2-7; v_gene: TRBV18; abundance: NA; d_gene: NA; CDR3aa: CASSAWDTSYEQYF; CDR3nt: TGTGCCAGCTCCGCCTGGGACACCTCCTACGAGCAGTACTTC
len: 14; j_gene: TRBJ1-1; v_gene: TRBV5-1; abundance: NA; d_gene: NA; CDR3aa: CASSLPTQNTEAFF; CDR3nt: TGCGCCAGCAGCTTGCCAACACAGAACACTGAAGCTTTCTTT